A single sample is the source of the 31 T cell receptor beta chains below, sequenced in a study of blood T cells in healthy people across ages. A second PCR, run for roughly 6 to 11 cycles, used a sample-barcoded 5' primer plus a J-beta primer mix. TCRdb called the 5' RACE reads again in MiXCR, with one record for every CDR3 protein. The data contain around 1,100,000 distinct CDR3 sequences, approximately 38% of them singletons. The sequenced material came from blood. Receptors originate from a young man in good health.

This clonotype has a handful of counts. The chain joins TRBV6-5 to TRBJ1-2; 9 bases fit TRBD1. The CDR3 contains 17 residues. CDR1 and CDR2 from the germline V gene are MNHEY and SVGAGI. J gave up 8 bases and V 0 bases, and 13 bases lay outside the gene matches. The CDR3 DNA reads TGTGCCAGCAGTTACTCAGGACAGGGGAGACAATATAGCGGCTACACCTTC. Amino acids: CASSYSGQGRQYSGYTF.

The chain joins TRBV25-1 to TRBJ2-4, with a weak D call TRBD1 (5 bases). The DNA end favors TRBJ2-7, so the J call may be wrong. The CDR3 is 13 residues long. CDR1 and CDR2 from the germline V gene are MGHDK and SYGVNS. CDR3 region: CASGSGQVTEQYF. CDR3 in DNA: TGTGCCAGCGGCTCCGGACAAGTAACCGAGCAGTACTTC.

At least ten counts were recorded for this clonotype. V usage is TRBV9 and J usage is TRBJ1-4; D not certain. This CDR3 comprises 12 residues. Deletions cut 0 bases from V and 7 bases from J, with 4 bases between. Per the germline V gene, CDR1 is SGDLS and CDR2 is YYNGEE. CDR3 residues: CASSVAGEKLFF. Written as DNA, the CDR3 is TGTGCCAGCAGCGTAGCGGGTGAAAAACTGTTTTTT.

This clonotype was detected only a few times. The chain employs TRBV11-2 and TRBJ1-5; 10 bases are a match to TRBD1. CDR1 is SGHAT and CDR2 is FQNNGV in the germline V gene. J gave up 2 bases and V 5 bases, and 3 bases lay outside the gene matches. This CDR3 comprises 15 residues. As DNA, the CDR3 is TGTGCCAGCAGCCGGGACAGGGGTCGCAATCAGCCCCAGCATTTT. It yields the protein CASSRDRGRNQPQHF.

This clonotype was observed at least ten times. The chain links TRBV20-1 to TRBJ1-1; TRBD1 agrees at 7 bases. Germline V gives CDR1 DFQATT, CDR2 SNEGSKA (reference sequence). V lost 2 bases to trimming and J lost 2 bases; unmatched junction nucleotides: 2. This CDR3 region has 13 residues. The CDR3 region is CSARRDRNTEAFF. The CDR3 nucleotides read TGCAGTGCTAGACGGGACAGAAACACTGAAGCTTTCTTT.

Regarding this clonotype: A read error may account for a junction end that differs from germline. The genes are TRBV5-1 and TRBJ2-5; D perhaps matches TRBD2 (5 bases). The CDR3 loop spans 14 amino acids. The germline CDR1 and CDR2 sequences are SGHRS and YFSETQ. CDR3 nucleotides: TGCGTCAGCAGCTTGGCCACTGAGGGAAAGACCCAGTACTTC. It encodes CVSSLATEGKTQYF.

The chain carries TRBV5-1 and TRBJ1-2; tentatively, D is TRBD1 (6 bases). Per the germline V gene, CDR1 is SGHRS and CDR2 is YFSETQ. The CDR3 has 16 amino acids. V shed 4 bases and J shed 8 bases, with 24 bases lying between them. As DNA, the CDR3 is TGCGCCAGCAGCGGCCGGGACACGGATATTTCTTCCGGCTACACCTTC. This codes for CASSGRDTDISSGYTF.

This clonotype was observed a handful of times. The chain links TRBV14 to TRBJ1-2; D not resolved. The CDR3 runs 14 residues. Trimming pared 0 bases from V and 4 bases from J, leaving 9 bases between. Looked up from germline, CDR1 is SGHDN and CDR2 is FVKESK. The CDR3 here is CASSQEYSPYGYTF. The DNA for the CDR3 is TGTGCCAGCAGCCAAGAATACAGTCCCTATGGCTACACCTTC.

The V gene is TRBV6-2 or TRBV6-3, the J gene TRBJ2-3, with TRBD2 identical over 16 bases. Germline V lookup: CDR1 MNHEY, CDR2 SVGEGT. The CDR3 sequence is 23 residues long. Losses at the gene ends were 3 bases for V and 0 bases for J; bases not matched to a gene: 18. CDR3 sequence: CASSYPSRFGTSGGGASTDTQYF. The CDR3 region has the DNA TGTGCCAGCAGTTATCCATCTCGTTTCGGGACTAGCGGGGGGGGAGCTAGCACAGATACGCAGTATTTT.

The rearrangement uses TRBV7-3 and TRBJ2-5, with TRBD2 as a possible D gene (6 bases). Germline CDR1 reads SGHTA; CDR2 reads FQGTGA. V was trimmed by 2 bases and J by 4 bases, leaving 14 bases between them. CDR3 length: 15 amino acids. The CDR3 nucleotides are TGTGCCAGCAGCTTATCTGGACTGGGAGGAGAGACCCAGTACTTC. Residues: CASSLSGLGGETQYF.

This chain joins TRBV4-2 and TRBJ2-1; 11 positions match TRBD2. Trimming cost V 0 bases and J 0 bases; bases outside gene matches: 10. This CDR3 is 20 amino acids long. CDR1 and CDR2 (germline): LGHNA, YNFKEQ. The CDR3 region has the DNA TGTGCCAGCAGCCAAGATGGTGAGCTAGCGGGGGGAAGCTCCTACAATGAGCAGTTCTTC. Residues: CASSQDGELAGGSSYNEQFF.

The V gene is TRBV20-1, the J gene TRBJ2-4, with 8 bases lining up with TRBD1. The CDR3 is 14 residues long. The ends lost 5 bases at V and 7 bases at J; junction bases unmatched: 10. Germline CDR1 is DFQATT and CDR2 is SNEGSKA (reference sequence). CDR3 region: CSALDRDSLNIQYF. CDR3 nucleotide sequence: TGCAGTGCTTTGGACAGGGACAGTCTGAACATTCAGTACTTC.

This clonotype was counted many times. The gene calls are TRBV7-2 and TRBJ2-7; D gene ambiguous. The CDR3 runs 16 residues. V was shortened by 4 bases and J by 5 bases, with 21 bases between the two germline ends. Germline-derived CDR1 and CDR2 are SGHTA and FQGNSA. CDR3 coding DNA: TGTGCCAGCAGCTCAATGAGTTTTGGCGCATCGGACGAGCAGTACTTC. It codes for CASSSMSFGASDEQYF.

This clonotype showed up just once. This chain connects TRBV9 to TRBJ2-1; D unresolved. Between the trimmed V and J ends, which lost 1 base and 0 bases, there was a span of 11 bases. Germline CDR1 SGDLS, CDR2 YYNGEE. This CDR3 spans 16 amino acids. The CDR3 loop is CASSVRSFPSYNEQFF. CDR3 DNA: TGTGCCAGCAGCGTAAGGTCGTTCCCCTCCTACAATGAGCAGTTCTTC.

The chain couples TRBV7-2 to TRBJ2-1; D gene unclear. This CDR3 contains 16 residues. The V end was cut by 2 bases, the J end by 1 base, with 12 bases between. CDR1 is SGHTA and CDR2 is FQGNSA in the germline V gene. For the CDR3, the DNA is TGTGCCAGCAGCTTACGGGCAGAACTATCCTACAATGAGCAGTTCTTC. Protein product: CASSLRAELSYNEQFF.

The rearrangement links TRBV30 to TRBJ1-2; no clear D gene. V was clipped by 0 bases and J by 5 bases, with 4 bases between them. The CDR3 covers 11 residues. Germline V gene data show CDR1 as GTSNPN and CDR2 as SVGIG (reference sequence). In nucleotides, the CDR3 is TGTGCCTGGAGTGTGGAATATGGCTACACCTTC. It specifies CAWSVEYGYTF.

This clonotype has a handful of counts. The chain has TRBV30 and TRBJ2-7, with TRBD2 matching 8 bases. The CDR3 is 12 amino acids. V shed 2 bases, J shed 7 bases, and the junction held 4 bases outside the gene matches. Germline V gene lookup returns CDR1 GTSNPN and CDR2 SVGIG (reference sequence). The CDR3 region is CAWSREGREQYF. CDR3 DNA sequence: TGTGCCTGGAGTCGGGAGGGAAGGGAGCAGTACTTC.

This clonotype was detected ten times or more. The chain has TRBV29-1 and TRBJ2-1; no clear D. The CDR3 sequence is 11 residues long. V was cut by 8 bases and J by 5 bases, with 10 bases left in between. Germline loops: CDR1 SQVTM, CDR2 ANQGSEA. The CDR3 DNA follows: TGCAGCCCAACCCTTCACAATGAGCAGTTCTTC. Translation: CSPTLHNEQFF.

The gene calls are TRBV20-1 and TRBJ2-2; TRBD1 agrees at 11 bases. Germline lookup yields CDR1 DFQATT and CDR2 SNEGSKA (reference sequence). The CDR3 loop spans 15 amino acids. Trimming cost V 6 bases and J 6 bases; bases outside gene matches: 9. DNA of the CDR3: TGCAGTGCCCCCAGGGACAGGGGGTGTTCCGGGGAGCTGTTTTTT. Protein product: CSAPRDRGCSGELFF.

The rearrangement uses TRBV29-1 and TRBJ2-1, with D unresolved. Between the trimmed V and J ends, which lost 4 bases and 8 bases, there was a span of 9 bases. Germline assignment: CDR1 SQVTM and CDR2 ANQGSEA. The CDR3 runs 11 residues. As DNA, the CDR3 is TGCAGCGTTGTGTTGGGGTATGAGCAGTTCTTC. It translates to CSVVLGYEQFF.

This clonotype has more than one count but fewer than ten. This chain uses TRBV4-3 with TRBJ1-2; D is perhaps TRBD1 (5 bases). CDR3 size: 15 residues. CDR1 LGHNA and CDR2 YSLEER come from the germline V gene. V lost 3 bases to trimming and J lost 8 bases, with 19 bases between them. The CDR3 region is CASSQAYVGLGGYTF. The CDR3, as DNA: TGCGCCAGCAGCCAGGCCTACGTGGGACTAGGAGGCTACACCTTC.

The chain couples TRBV29-1 to TRBJ2-4; the match to TRBD1 covers 9 bases. The J call is doubtful: the DNA matches TRBJ2-7 better. Germline-derived CDR1 and CDR2 are SQVTM and ANQGSEA. The CDR3 consists of 15 residues. The CDR3 region has the DNA TGCAGCGTTGAAGGCACCGGGACAGGGTTTGGCGAGCAGTACTTC. Translated, it gives CSVEGTGTGFGEQYF.

The V gene is TRBV5-5, the J gene TRBJ2-1; the D gene is possibly TRBD1 (6 bases). Germline assignment: CDR1 SGHKS and CDR2 YYEKEE (reference sequence). V lost 0 bases and J 6 bases, leaving 7 bases between the germline ends. This CDR3 region has 13 residues. Here the CDR3 reads CASSLGDINEQFF. The CDR3 coding sequence is TGTGCCAGCAGCTTGGGGGACATCAATGAGCAGTTCTTC.

The rearrangement links TRBV5-6 to TRBJ2-1, with D possibly matching TRBD1 (6 bases). The CDR3 is made up of 14 amino acids. Trimming shortened V by 0 bases and J by 9 bases, and 13 bases separated the two germline ends. Per the germline V gene, CDR1 is SGHDT and CDR2 is YYEEEE. The CDR3 bases are TGTGCCAGCAGCTTGGGTACAGGGCGTGGTGAGCAGTTCTTC. Its translation: CASSLGTGRGEQFF.

This clonotype has a handful of counts. The V gene is TRBV20-1, the J gene TRBJ1-2, with D unclear. CDR1 is DFQATT and CDR2 is SNEGSKA in the germline V gene (reference sequence). V was trimmed by 2 bases and J by 8 bases, leaving 12 bases between them. The CDR3 length is 12 residues. The CDR3 DNA reads TGCAGTGCTAGAAACCGGGAGGTCGGCTACACCTTC. This translates into CSARNREVGYTF.

This clonotype was observed a few times. This chain joins TRBV4-2 and TRBJ1-6, with TRBD1 identical over 10 bases. The germline V gene has CDR1 LGHNA and CDR2 YNFKEQ. The CDR3 covers 18 residues. The V segment lost 4 bases and the J segment 3 bases; nucleotides outside the gene matches: 9. CDR3 in amino acids: CASSRGGTGAIYNSPLHF. In nucleotides, the CDR3 is TGTGCCAGCAGCCGAGGAGGGACAGGGGCTATCTATAATTCACCCCTCCACTTT.

The rearrangement links TRBV12-3 or TRBV12-4 to TRBJ2-5, with D possibly being TRBD1 or TRBD2 (5 bases each). Trimming shortened V by 5 bases and J by 11 bases, and 18 bases separated the two germline ends. The CDR3 has 13 amino acids. This CDR3 reads CASSPRGDNEQYF. The CDR3 coding sequence is TGTGCCAGCAGTCCTCGGGGCGACAATGAGCAGTACTTC.

V is TRBV6-2 or TRBV6-3 and J is TRBJ2-1; 7 bases are a match to TRBD2. The V gene's germline CDR1 is MNHEY and CDR2 SVGEGT. J lost 6 bases, V lost 6 bases, and 11 bases had no gene match. This CDR3 contains 15 residues. The CDR3 protein is CASRQIGRGTNEQFF. The CDR3 bases are TGTGCCAGCAGGCAAATAGGGAGGGGAACCAATGAGCAGTTCTTC.

The table lists this clonotype with many counts. This sequence joins TRBV12-3 or TRBV12-4 and TRBJ1-2; D is possibly TRBD1 (5 bases). The CDR3 has 12 residues. The V end was cut by 4 bases, the J end by 6 bases, with 9 bases between. CDR3 amino acids: CASSSGGNGYTF. The CDR3 region has the DNA TGTGCCAGCAGTTCTGGGGGTAATGGCTACACCTTC.

The chain couples TRBV9 to TRBJ2-7; 9 bases are shared with TRBD1. The CDR3 sequence is 15 residues long. Germline CDR1 SGDLS, CDR2 YYNGEE. With 3 bases clipped from V and 3 bases from J, the junction kept 7 bases outside the gene matches. This chain's CDR3 is CASSDGTGSGYEQYF. DNA of the CDR3: TGTGCCAGCAGCGACGGGACAGGGTCGGGCTACGAGCAGTACTTC. Full variable domain (remainder filled in from reference TRBV9 and TRBJ2-7): DSGVTQTPKHLITATGQRVTLRCSPRSGDLSVYWYQQSLDQGLQFLIQYYNGEERAKGNILERFSAQQFPDLHSELNLSSLELGDSALYFCASSDGTGSGYEQYFGPGTRLTVT.

Only a few counts were recorded for this clonotype. The V and J genes are TRBV14 and TRBJ2-1; tentative D call: TRBD2 (6 bases). This CDR3 spans 16 amino acids. The V gene's germline CDR1 is SGHDN and CDR2 FVKESK. V lost 3 bases and J lost 0, with 12 bases in between. The CDR3: CASSHGGRSSYNEQFF. The DNA of the CDR3 is TGTGCCAGCAGCCATGGAGGGCGGAGCTCCTACAATGAGCAGTTCTTC.